This is a list of T cell receptor beta chains from one sample in a study of beta chain features in type 1 diabetes. Libraries were prepared by immunoSEQ multiplex PCR; TCRdb keeps only in-frame clonotypes and omits some of them. This table holds fewer than 500,000 clones, roughly 13% found once. The specimen sequenced was naive CD4+ T cells from blood. These receptor sequences come from a man aged 30 to 45 in good health. Each CDR3 is given with its conserved first and last residue. The D gene is left open where the match is weak. Clone size, where shown, is once, few, many, or a class for clones that have expanded.

.	TRBV9	.	TRBJ2-1	TGTGCCAGCAGCTACCGTTCGAGACCGTACAATGAGCAGTTCTTC	CASSYRSRPYNEQFF
few	TRBV19	.	TRBJ2-6	TGTGCCAGTAGAGATCCAGGGGAGTCCAACGTCCTGACTTTC	CASRDPGESNVLTF
.	TRBV6-6	.	TRBJ1-2	TGTGCCAGCAGTTACTCGGAAGGACATGGCTACACCTTC	CASSYSEGHGYTF
.	TRBV30	.	TRBJ1-1	TGTGCCACGACAGGTTGGGGGAACACTGAAGCTTTCTTT	CATTGWGNTEAFF
few	TRBV18	.	TRBJ2-1	TGTGCCAGCTCACCTAGGGAGAATGAGCAGTTCTTC	CASSPRENEQFF
few	TRBV30	.	TRBJ1-1	TGTGCCCGCGGATCTGGCAGGGGGAACACTGAAGCTTTCTTT	CARGSGRGNTEAFF
.	TRBV29-1	TRBD1	TRBJ2-7	TGCAGCGTTCAGGGGGCGGCGTACGAGCAGTACTTC	CSVQGAAYEQYF
.	TRBV27	.	TRBJ2-3	TGTGCCAGCAGTTCGCAACCGGGACCTAATCCGTATTTT	CASSSQPGPNPYF
.	TRBV6-5	.	TRBJ2-4	TGTGCCAGCAGTCCGGACTCTCCAAGGGACATTCAGTACTTC	CASSPDSPRDIQYF
.	TRBV7-8	.	TRBJ1-1	TGTGCCAGCAGCTTAGAGGGACGCCCGCACACTGAAGCTTTCTTT	CASSLEGRPHTEAFF
.	TRBV5-1	.	TRBJ2-2	TGCGCCAGCAGCTTGGACGTTAACACCGGGGAGCTGTTTTTT	CASSLDVNTGELFF
few	TRBV27	.	TRBJ2-5	TGTGCCAGCAGTTTCGGGCTACCCGGCGAGACCCAGTACTTC	CASSFGLPGETQYF
few	TRBV2	TRBD2	TRBJ2-1	TGTGCCAGCTCCGGACTAGCGGGAGTAGTGTACTACAATGAGCAGTTCTTC	CASSGLAGVVYYNEQFF
.	TRBV5-1	.	TRBJ2-5	TGCGCCAGCGTGGAGGGATTTCAGGCCAAAGAGACCCAGTACTTC	CASVEGFQAKETQYF
.	TRBV4-1	.	TRBJ2-3	TGCGCCAGCAGCCAAGGAAACCCGGGTTCTTCTTCCCCTAGCACAGATACGCAGTATTTT	CASSQGNPGSSSPSTDTQYF
.	TRBV18	.	TRBJ2-3	TGTGCCAGCTCACCCGTTACCGGGACTGCCTCCACAGATACGCAGTATTTT	CASSPVTGTASTDTQYF
.	TRBV6-6	.	TRBJ2-1	TGTGCCAGCAGTTACCCAGGGGACAATGAGCAGTTCTTC	CASSYPGDNEQFF
few	TRBV7-2	.	TRBJ1-1	TGTGCCAGCAGCTTCGGACAGACGTACACTGAAGCTTTCTTT	CASSFGQTYTEAFF